The clone carrying this TCR beta chain has at least ten counts. This sample was included in a study of T cells in Graves' hyperthyroidism and ophthalmopathy. Amplified TCR beta CDR3 regions derived from RNA transcripts. In the first-round RT-PCR of the TCR CDR3, the HTBI primer set was used. TCRdb ran MiXCR on the multiplex PCR reads and lists one entry per CDR3 protein. The sample records fewer than 600,000 distinct CDR3 sequences, 14% being singletons. Per germline, CDR1 SEHNR and CDR2 FQNEAQ (reference sequence). This CDR3 comprises 16 residues. The junction had 5 bases not matched to a gene; V was cut back by 4 bases and J by 8 bases.

The sample comprised blood. The V and J genes are TRBV7-9 and TRBJ2-1; 16 bases are a match to TRBD2. This TCR was sampled from a woman in her thirties or forties with Graves' hyperthyroidism. The CDR3 loop is CASSSGLAGGRDEQFF. As DNA, the CDR3 is TGTGCCAGCAGCTCGGGACTAGCGGGAGGGCGCGATGAGCAGTTCTTC.